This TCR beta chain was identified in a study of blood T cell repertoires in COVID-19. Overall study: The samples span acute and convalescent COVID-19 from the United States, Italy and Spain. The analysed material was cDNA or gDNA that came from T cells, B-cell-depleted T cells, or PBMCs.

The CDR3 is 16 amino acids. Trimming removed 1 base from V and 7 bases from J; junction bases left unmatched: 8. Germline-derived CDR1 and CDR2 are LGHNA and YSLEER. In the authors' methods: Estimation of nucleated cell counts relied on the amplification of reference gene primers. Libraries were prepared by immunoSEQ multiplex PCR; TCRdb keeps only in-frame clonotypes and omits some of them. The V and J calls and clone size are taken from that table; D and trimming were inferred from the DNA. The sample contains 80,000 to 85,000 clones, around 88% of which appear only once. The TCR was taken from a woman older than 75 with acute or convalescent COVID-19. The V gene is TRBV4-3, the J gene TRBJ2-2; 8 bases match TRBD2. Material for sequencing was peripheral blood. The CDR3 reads CASSQGRGGPIGELFF. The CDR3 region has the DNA TGCGCCAGCAGCCAAGGACGGGGGGGGCCGATCGGGGAGCTGTTTTTT.